This T cell receptor (beta chain) was identified in a study of blood T cells in healthy people across ages. Whole-study context: Capture via template switching afforded approximately one barcoded beta molecule per two T cells. The study, taken as a whole, reports: The percentage of naive T cells correlated strongly with TCR beta diversity.

Each individual donor underwent a draw of ten milliliters of peripheral blood. Many counts were recorded for this clonotype. Its target is unknown. The authors ran a second PCR of about 6 to 11 cycles using a sample-barcoded 5' primer and a J-beta primer mix. Researchers report that a template-switch adaptor with 12 random nucleotides tagged each cDNA molecule. TCRdb used MiXCR to reprocess the 5' RACE reads, holding one entry per CDR3 protein. This table holds approximately 770,000 distinct CDR3 sequences, 55% to 75% found once. Germline loops: CDR1 SEHNR, CDR2 FQNEAQ (reference sequence). The CDR3 has 14 amino acids. The V and J ends lost 4 bases and 8 bases respectively, with 15 bases between them.

V usage is TRBV7-9 and J usage is TRBJ2-1, with D possibly matching TRBD2 (5 bases). This TCR derives from a man between 25 and 39 years old in good health. The sample comprised blood. CDR3 nucleotides: TGTGCCAGCAGCTCCTCGGAGGATTACGATGAGCAGTTCTTC. This encodes CASSSSEDYDEQFF.